This T cell receptor beta chain was sequenced during a study of neoadjuvant nivolumab and ipilimumab in lung cancer. At the level of the study: Nivolumab 3 mg/kg was given days 1, 15 and 29, plus ipilimumab 1 mg/kg day 1 in combination. The study, taken as a whole, reports: Blood richness before therapy tracked richness in tumors resected after neoadjuvant therapy. Only two of four nivolumab-treated tumors gained richness and clonality by surgery. TCR receptors were sequenced in few samples.

With respect to this clone: Its antigen is unknown.

The germline V gene encodes CDR1 SNHLY and CDR2 FYNNEI. Trimming removed 6 bases at V and 1 base at J, with 13 bases between. CDR3 size: 14 residues. Clones were read by immunoSEQ multiplex PCR, and TCRdb kept only the in-frame ones, dropping some. The sample carries about 29,000 clones, 65% to 85% recorded once. The specimen was tumor tissue, collected after neoadjuvant nivolumab, alone or with ipilimumab, at or shortly before surgery. The sequence derives from an adult with non-small cell lung cancer. V and J are TRBV2 and TRBJ2-7, with D possibly TRBD2 on 5 matching bases. CDR3 nucleotides: TGTGCCAGCAGCGTTCGGGGTTTATCCTACGAGCAGTACTTC. Protein: CASSVRGLSYEQYF.